This entry is about one T cell receptor beta chain. These data come from a study of blood T cell repertoires in COVID-19. Overall study: Whether acute or convalescent, the COVID-19 samples came from the United States, Italy and Spain. PBMCs, B-cell-depleted T cells, or T cells were the source of the cDNA or gDNA that made up the material.

TCRdb keeps only in-frame clones here, not all; method: immunoSEQ multiplex PCR. The profile shows about 220,000 clones, roughly 85% of them singletons. Sequenced sample: PBMCs or T cells enriched from blood (not recorded which). The source of this sequence is a woman aged 50 to 65 who had been exposed to COVID-19.

DNA of the CDR3: TGTGCCAGCAGCTTGCGTCTTGGCCGTTCAGGGTATGGCTACACCTTC. Residues: CASSLRLGRSGYGYTF. This rearrangement joins TRBV5-6 to TRBJ1-2, with D possibly TRBD1 on 5 matching bases. The V end lost 1 base, the J end lost 5 bases, and 18 bases lay between the germline ends. The CDR3 is 16 amino acids. Germline CDR1 SGHDT, CDR2 YYEEEE.